This T cell receptor beta chain was identified during a study of cytomegalovirus exposure and HLA in healthy donors. The PCR contained 60 Vbeta and 13 Jbeta primers. Libraries were prepared by immunoSEQ multiplex PCR; TCRdb keeps only in-frame clonotypes and omits some of them. Of under 200,000 clones detected, around 80% appear once; the ten largest clones hold just over 4.5%. Concerning this clone: The antigen is not known.

Germline assignment: CDR1 SGHTA and CDR2 FQGNSA. The V and J ends lost 5 bases and 2 bases respectively, with 15 bases between them. There are 15 residues in the CDR3. Study-level points and caveats: The investigators catalogued 180 or so TCR beta chains as cytomegalovirus-associated. According to an earlier analysis, most TCR beta V segments yielded productive rearrangements about 90% or about 30% of the time.

Input material: PBMCs. The origin of this receptor is a woman aged 45-65 years in good health and CMV-seropositive. The chain joins TRBV7-2 to TRBJ2-5, with a possible D match to TRBD1 (5 bases). The CDR3 region is CASSPNTGVQETQYF. The CDR3 bases are TGTGCCAGCAGCCCAAACACAGGAGTACAAGAGACCCAGTACTTC.